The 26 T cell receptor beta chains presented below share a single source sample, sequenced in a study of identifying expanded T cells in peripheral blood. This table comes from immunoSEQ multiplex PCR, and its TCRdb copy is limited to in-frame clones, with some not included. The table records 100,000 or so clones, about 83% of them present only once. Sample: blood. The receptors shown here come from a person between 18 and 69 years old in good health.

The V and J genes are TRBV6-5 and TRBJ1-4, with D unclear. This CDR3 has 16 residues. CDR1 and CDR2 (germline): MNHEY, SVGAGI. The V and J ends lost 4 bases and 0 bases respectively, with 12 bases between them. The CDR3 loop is CASSLYKGATNEKLFF. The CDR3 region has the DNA TGTGCCAGCAGTTTATACAAAGGAGCAACTAATGAAAAACTGTTTTTT.

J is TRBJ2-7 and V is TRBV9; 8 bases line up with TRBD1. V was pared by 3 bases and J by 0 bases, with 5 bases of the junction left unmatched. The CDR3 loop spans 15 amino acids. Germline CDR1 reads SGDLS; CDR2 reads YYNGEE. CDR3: CASSARGQDSYEQYF. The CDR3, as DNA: TGTGCCAGCAGCGCGAGGGGACAGGACTCCTACGAGCAGTACTTC. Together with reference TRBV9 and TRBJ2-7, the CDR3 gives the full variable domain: DSGVTQTPKHLITATGQRVTLRCSPRSGDLSVYWYQQSLDQGLQFLIQYYNGEERAKGNILERFSAQQFPDLHSELNLSSLELGDSALYFCASSARGQDSYEQYFGPGTRLTVT.

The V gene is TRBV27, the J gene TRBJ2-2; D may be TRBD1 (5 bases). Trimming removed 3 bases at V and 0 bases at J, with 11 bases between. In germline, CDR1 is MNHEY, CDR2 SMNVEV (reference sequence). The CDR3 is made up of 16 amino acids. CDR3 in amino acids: CASSFFQGTNTGELFF. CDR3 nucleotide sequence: TGTGCCAGCAGTTTCTTTCAGGGCACGAACACCGGGGAGCTGTTTTTT.

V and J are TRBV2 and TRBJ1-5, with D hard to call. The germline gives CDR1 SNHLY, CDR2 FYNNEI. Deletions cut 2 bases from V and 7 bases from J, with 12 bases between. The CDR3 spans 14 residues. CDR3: CASSETKGYQPQHF. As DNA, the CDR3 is TGTGCCAGCAGTGAAACGAAGGGATACCAGCCCCAGCATTTT.

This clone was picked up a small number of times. The CDR3 is CAWSVQGNTEAFF. In DNA, the CDR3 is TGTGCCTGGAGTGTACAGGGGAACACTGAAGCTTTCTTT. The chain combines TRBV30 with TRBJ1-1, with D perhaps TRBD1 (6 bases). The length of the CDR3 is 13 residues. Trimming pared 0 bases from V and 1 base from J, leaving 6 bases between. Germline loops: CDR1 GTSNPN, CDR2 SVGIG (reference sequence).

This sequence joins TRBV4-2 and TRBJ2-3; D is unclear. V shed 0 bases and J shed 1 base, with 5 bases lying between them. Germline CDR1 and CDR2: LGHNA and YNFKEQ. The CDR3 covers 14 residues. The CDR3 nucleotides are TGTGCCAGCAGCCAAGATCGGCGCACAGATACGCAGTATTTT. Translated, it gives CASSQDRRTDTQYF.

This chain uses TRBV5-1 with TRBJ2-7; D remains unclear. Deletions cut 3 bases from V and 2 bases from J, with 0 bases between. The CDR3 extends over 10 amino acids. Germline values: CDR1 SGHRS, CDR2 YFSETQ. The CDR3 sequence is CASSSYEQYF. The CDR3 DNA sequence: TGCGCCAGCAGCTCCTACGAGCAGTACTTC.

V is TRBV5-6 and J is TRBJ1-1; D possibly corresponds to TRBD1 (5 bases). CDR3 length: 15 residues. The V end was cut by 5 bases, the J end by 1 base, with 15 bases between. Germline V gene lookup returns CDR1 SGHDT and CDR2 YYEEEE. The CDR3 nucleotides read TGTGCCAGCAGGACACGGGGACGGACGAACACTGAAGCTTTCTTT. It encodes CASRTRGRTNTEAFF.

The CDR3 DNA sequence: TGTGCTAGTGCCCCCGGACAGACCAACTACAATGAGCAGTTCTTC. Residues: CASAPGQTNYNEQFF. The rearrangement uses TRBV12-5 and TRBJ2-1; D perhaps matches TRBD1 (6 bases). Trimming cost V 7 bases and J 3 bases, with 16 bases left between them. Germline V CDR1 and CDR2: LGHNT, FRNRAP. The CDR3 is 15 residues long.

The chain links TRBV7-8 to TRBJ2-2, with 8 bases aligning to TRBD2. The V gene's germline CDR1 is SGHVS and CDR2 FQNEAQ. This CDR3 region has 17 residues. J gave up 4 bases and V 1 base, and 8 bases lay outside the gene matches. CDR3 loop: CASSLVVSGEVTGELFF. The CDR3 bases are TGTGCCAGCAGCTTAGTAGTTAGCGGGGAGGTCACCGGGGAGCTGTTTTTT.

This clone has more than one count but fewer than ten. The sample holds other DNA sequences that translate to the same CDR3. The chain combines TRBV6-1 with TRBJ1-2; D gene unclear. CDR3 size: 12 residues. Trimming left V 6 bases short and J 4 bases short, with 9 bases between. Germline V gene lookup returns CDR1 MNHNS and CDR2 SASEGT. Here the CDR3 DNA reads TGTGCCAGCAGACTCCAGGCCTATGGCTACACCTTC. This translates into CASRLQAYGYTF.

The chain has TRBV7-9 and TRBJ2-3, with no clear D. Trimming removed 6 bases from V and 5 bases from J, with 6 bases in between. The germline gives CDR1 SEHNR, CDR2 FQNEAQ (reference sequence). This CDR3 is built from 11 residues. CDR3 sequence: CASSPVDTQYF. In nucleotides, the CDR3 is TGTGCCAGCAGTCCAGTAGATACGCAGTATTTT.

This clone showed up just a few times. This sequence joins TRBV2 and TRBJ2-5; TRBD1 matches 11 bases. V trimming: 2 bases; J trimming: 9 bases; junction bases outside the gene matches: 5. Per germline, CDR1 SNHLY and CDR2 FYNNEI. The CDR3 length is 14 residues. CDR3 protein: CASSEWTGGASQYF. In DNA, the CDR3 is TGTGCCAGCAGTGAATGGACAGGGGGCGCCTCCCAGTACTTC.

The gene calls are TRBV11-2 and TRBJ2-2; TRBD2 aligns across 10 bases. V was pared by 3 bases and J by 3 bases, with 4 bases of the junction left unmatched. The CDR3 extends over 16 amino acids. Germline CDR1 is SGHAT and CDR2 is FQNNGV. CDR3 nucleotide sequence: TGTGCCAGCAGCTTTGGAACTAGCGGGGACACCGGGGAGCTGTTTTTT. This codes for CASSFGTSGDTGELFF.

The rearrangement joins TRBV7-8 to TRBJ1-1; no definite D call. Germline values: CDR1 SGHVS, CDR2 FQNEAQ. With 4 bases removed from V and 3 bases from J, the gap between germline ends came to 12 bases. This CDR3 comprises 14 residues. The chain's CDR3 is CASSSRWGHTEAFF. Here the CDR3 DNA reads TGTGCCAGCAGCTCCCGTTGGGGTCACACTGAAGCTTTCTTT.

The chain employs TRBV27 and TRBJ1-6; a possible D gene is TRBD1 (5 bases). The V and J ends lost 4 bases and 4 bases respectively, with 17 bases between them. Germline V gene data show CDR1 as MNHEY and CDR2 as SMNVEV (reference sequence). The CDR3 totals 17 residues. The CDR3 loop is CASSSLGGGTYNSPLHF. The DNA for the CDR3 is TGTGCCAGCAGTTCCCTGGGGGGGGGAACATATAATTCACCCCTCCACTTT.

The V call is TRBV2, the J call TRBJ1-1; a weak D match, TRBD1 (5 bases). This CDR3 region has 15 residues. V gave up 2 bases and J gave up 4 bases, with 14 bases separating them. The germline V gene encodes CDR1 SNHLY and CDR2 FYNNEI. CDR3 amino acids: CASSESRGLGTEAFF. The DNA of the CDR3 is TGTGCCAGCAGTGAAAGTAGGGGTTTGGGCACTGAAGCTTTCTTT.

The CDR3 nucleotides are TGTGCCAGCAGTGAGTCCGGGGAGCTGTTTTTT. Encoded protein: CASSESGELFF. The chain recombines TRBV25-1 with TRBJ2-2; no clear D gene. Germline V lookup: CDR1 MGHDK, CDR2 SYGVNS. The CDR3 runs to 11 residues. The V end lost 3 bases, the J end lost 6 bases, and 2 bases lay between the germline ends.

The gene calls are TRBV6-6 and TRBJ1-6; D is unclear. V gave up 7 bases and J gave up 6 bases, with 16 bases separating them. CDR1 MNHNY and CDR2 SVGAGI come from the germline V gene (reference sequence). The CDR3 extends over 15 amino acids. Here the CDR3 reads CASTQMSPTNSPLHF. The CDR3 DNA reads TGTGCCAGCACCCAAATGTCCCCTACTAATTCACCCCTCCACTTT.

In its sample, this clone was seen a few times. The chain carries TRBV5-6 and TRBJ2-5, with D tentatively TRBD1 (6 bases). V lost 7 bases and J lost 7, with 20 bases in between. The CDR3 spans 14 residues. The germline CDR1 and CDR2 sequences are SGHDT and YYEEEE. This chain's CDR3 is CASDQQGEEVTQYF. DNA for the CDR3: TGTGCCAGCGACCAACAGGGTGAGGAAGTGACCCAGTACTTC.

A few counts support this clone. The CDR3 spells CASSDTFNQPQHF. The CDR3 DNA sequence: TGTGCCAGCAGCGATACATTCAATCAGCCCCAGCATTTT. The chain links TRBV2 to TRBJ1-5; no clear D gene. This CDR3 spans 13 amino acids. From germline, CDR1 is SNHLY and CDR2 FYNNEI. The V and J ends lost 6 bases and 3 bases respectively, with 9 bases between them.

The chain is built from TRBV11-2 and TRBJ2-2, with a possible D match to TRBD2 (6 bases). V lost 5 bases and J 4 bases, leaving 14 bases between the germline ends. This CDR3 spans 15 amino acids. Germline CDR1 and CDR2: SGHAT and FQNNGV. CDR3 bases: TGTGCCAGCAGCCTCGGGACTGGGGCCACCGGGGAGCTGTTTTTT. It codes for CASSLGTGATGELFF.

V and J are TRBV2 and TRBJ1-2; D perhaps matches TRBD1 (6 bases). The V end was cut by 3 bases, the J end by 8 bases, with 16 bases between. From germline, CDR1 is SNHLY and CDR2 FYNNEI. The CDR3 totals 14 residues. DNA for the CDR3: TGTGCCAGCAGTGATCGACAGGCCCTGGTGGGCTACACCTTC. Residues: CASSDRQALVGYTF.

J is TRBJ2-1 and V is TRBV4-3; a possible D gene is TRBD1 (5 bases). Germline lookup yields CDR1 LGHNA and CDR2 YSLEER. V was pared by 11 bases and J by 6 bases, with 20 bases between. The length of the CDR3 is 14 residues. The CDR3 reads CAGQTRQKRNEQFF. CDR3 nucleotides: TGCGCCGGGCAGACTCGACAGAAACGCAATGAGCAGTTCTTC.

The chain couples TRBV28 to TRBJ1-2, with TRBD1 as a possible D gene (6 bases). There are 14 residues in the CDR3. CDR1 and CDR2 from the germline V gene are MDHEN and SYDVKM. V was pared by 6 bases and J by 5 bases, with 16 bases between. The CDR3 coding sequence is TGTGCCAGCAGAACCGGCGGACAGTTATATGGCTACACCTTC. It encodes CASRTGGQLYGYTF.

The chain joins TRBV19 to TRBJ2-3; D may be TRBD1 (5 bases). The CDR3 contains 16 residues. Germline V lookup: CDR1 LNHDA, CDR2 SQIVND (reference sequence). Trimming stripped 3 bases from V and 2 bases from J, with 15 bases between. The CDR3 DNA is TGTGCCAGTAGTATCCCCGGCAGGGTTCACACAGATACGCAGTATTTT. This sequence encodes CASSIPGRVHTDTQYF.